This is a list of T cell receptor beta chains from one sample in a study of blood T cell repertoires in COVID-19. Data came from immunoSEQ multiplex PCR; TCRdb stores just in-frame clones and leaves some out. The sample has approximately 220,000 clones, about 85% seen once. Sequencing used PBMCs or T cells enriched from blood (not recorded which). The receptors here all came from a man aged 35-49 years who had recovered from COVID-19. Both conserved end residues are part of each CDR3. D genes are given only for firm matches. Size is omitted from some rows. Given values are once, few, many or a class for expanded clones.

DNA: TGTGCCAGCAGTTTAGTTCCTCTGAGCTCCTATAATTCACCCCTCCACTTT; CDR3: CASSLVPLSSYNSPLHF; J: TRBJ1-6; length: 17; size: -; V: TRBV27; D: -
DNA: TGTGCCAGCAGCCTCACACGGGACACCGGGGAGCTGTTTTTT; CDR3: CASSLTRDTGELFF; J: TRBJ2-2; length: 14; size: -; V: TRBV7-2; D: -
DNA: TGTGCCAGCTCACGAAGGGACAGCTTCGACTATGGCTACACCTTC; CDR3: CASSRRDSFDYGYTF; J: TRBJ1-2; length: 15; size: -; V: TRBV18; D: TRBD1
DNA: TGTGCCAGTAGTATTGTGGGAAGGGGTCATGAAGCTTTCTTT; CDR3: CASSIVGRGHEAFF; J: TRBJ1-1; length: 14; size: -; V: TRBV19; D: -
DNA: TGTGCCAGCAGTGAACTAGCGGGAGGCACCGGGGAGCTGTTTTTT; CDR3: CASSELAGGTGELFF; J: TRBJ2-2; length: 15; size: medium-sized; V: TRBV6-4; D: TRBD2
DNA: TGTGCCAGCAGCCCTATCAGGGGGAAAGGTGTCGAGACCCAGTACTTC; CDR3: CASSPIRGKGVETQYF; J: TRBJ2-5; length: 16; size: -; V: TRBV11-2; D: TRBD1
DNA: TGCAGTGCTAGTCCAGGGGCGCGGGAGCAGTACTTC; CDR3: CSASPGAREQYF; J: TRBJ2-7; length: 12; size: -; V: TRBV20-1; D: -
DNA: TGTGCCAGCCGTCGACAGGGAATGAACACTGAAGCTTTCTTT; CDR3: CASRRQGMNTEAFF; J: TRBJ1-1; length: 14; size: -; V: TRBV6-5; D: TRBD1
DNA: TGTGCCTGGAGTGAGTGGGGCTTGAACACTGAAGCTTTCTTT; CDR3: CAWSEWGLNTEAFF; J: TRBJ1-1; length: 14; size: -; V: TRBV30; D: -
DNA: TGCGTCAGCAGCTTGGCCCAACTAGCGGGACACACCGGGGAGCTGTTTTTT; CDR3: CVSSLAQLAGHTGELFF; J: TRBJ2-2; length: 17; size: -; V: TRBV5-1; D: TRBD2
DNA: TGTGCCAGCAGCTCCCGCAGGGGAACCTACGAGCAGTACTTC; CDR3: CASSSRRGTYEQYF; J: TRBJ2-7; length: 14; size: -; V: TRBV13; D: -
DNA: TGTGCCAGCTCCATGGGACGGGGAGGGAACACTGAAGCTTTCTTT; CDR3: CASSMGRGGNTEAFF; J: TRBJ1-1; length: 15; size: -; V: TRBV18; D: -
DNA: TGTGCCAGCATCACTAGCGACCGCACAGATACGCAGTATTTT; CDR3: CASITSDRTDTQYF; J: TRBJ2-3; length: 14; size: -; V: TRBV28; D: TRBD2
DNA: TGTGCCAGTAGTATTAGCGGGAGTCGTAATGAGCAGTTCTTC; CDR3: CASSISGSRNEQFF; J: TRBJ2-1; length: 14; size: -; V: TRBV19; D: TRBD2